Listed below are T cell receptor beta chains from one sample, sequenced in a study of response to subunit inactivated influenza vaccine. TCRdb reprocessed the RT-PCR reads with MiXCR, giving one entry per CDR3 protein. The sample holds about 240,000 distinct CDR3 sequences, 10% to 15% seen once. This material consisted of non-naive T cells sorted from PBMCs, taken 14 to 15 days before vaccination. The source of these receptors is a man over 45 who received an inactivated influenza vaccine. The CDR3 runs from the conserved cysteine through the conserved F or W. D genes are given only for firm matches. Clone size is shown for a subset of rows, as once, few, many or a class of expanded clone.

j_gene | d_gene | v_gene | abundance | CDR3nt | CDR3aa
TRBJ2-3 | TRBD1 | TRBV14 | many | TGTGCCAGCAGCCAATTGACAGGGAAGACAGATACGCAGTATTTT | CASSQLTGKTDTQYF
TRBJ2-1 | NA | TRBV6-6 | NA | TGTGCCAGCAAGTTCAGTAAAAACAATGAGCAGTTCTTC | CASKFSKNNEQFF
TRBJ2-3 | NA | TRBV4-2 | many | TGTGCCAGCAGCCAAGGCGTGGATAGCTTAGATACGCAGTATTTT | CASSQGVDSLDTQYF
TRBJ2-7 | NA | TRBV29-1 | many | TGCAGCGTTGAAGAGCGTGTACGGGGGCGCGAGCAGTACTTC | CSVEERVRGREQYF
TRBJ2-1 | TRBD2 | TRBV3-1 | few | TGTGCCAGCAGCCAAGCGGGAGGGGTTTACAGGGAGCAGTTCTTC | CASSQAGGVYREQFF
TRBJ2-1 | TRBD1 | TRBV5-1 | NA | TGCGCCAGCAGCTTGGTTGGGACAGGCTACAATGAGCAGTTCTTC | CASSLVGTGYNEQFF
TRBJ1-1 | NA | TRBV12-3/TRBV12-4 | NA | TGTGCCAGCAGTTTGCGAGTTCGGGGAGGGACTGAAGCTTTCTTT | CASSLRVRGGTEAFF
TRBJ2-1 | TRBD2 | TRBV29-1 | many | TGCAGCGTTGATTTGGCGGGAGGGCCTTACGCCAATGAGCAGTTCTTC | CSVDLAGGPYANEQFF
TRBJ1-5 | NA | TRBV6-5 | few | TGTGCCAGCAGTTACTCCGGACAGAATCAGCCCCAGCATTTT | CASSYSGQNQPQHF
TRBJ2-1 | NA | TRBV3-1 | NA | TGTGCCAGCAGCCCTCGATGGGGTATGAAGAACAATGAGCAGTTCTTC | CASSPRWGMKNNEQFF